The 3 T cell receptor beta chains presented below share a single source sample, sequenced in a study of shared clonotypes between healthy human individuals. Profiling relied on immunoSEQ multiplex PCR, and the TCRdb table lists in-frame clones only, not all of them. The table lists roughly 1,500,000 clones, roughly 98.5% of them singletons. Sequenced sample: naive CD4+ T cells sorted from blood. Regarding subset: CD45RA+ positively selected. These receptors all stem from a man between 25 and 39 years old in good health.

V is TRBV9 and J is TRBJ1-3; D remains ambiguous. The V gene lost 4 bases and the J gene lost 0 bases, with 14 bases spanning the gap. CDR3 size: 16 residues. The germline V gene encodes CDR1 SGDLS and CDR2 YYNGEE. The CDR3, as DNA: TGTGCCAGCAGCCCGACCGGGAGGAGCTCTGGAAACACCATATATTTT. Its translation: CASSPTGRSSGNTIYF.

The chain uses TRBV11-3 and TRBJ2-2; 9 bases agree with TRBD1. The CDR3 consists of 13 residues. Germline CDR1 reads SGHNT; CDR2 reads YENEEA. V gave up 6 bases and J gave up 5 bases; unmatched junction bases: 1. The CDR3 DNA sequence: TGTGCCAGCAGGGGACAGGGTACCGGGGAGCTGTTTTTT. This gives the protein CASRGQGTGELFF.

The chain recombines TRBV5-1 with TRBJ1-3; D gene uncertain. The CDR3 runs to 16 residues. Germline V gene lookup returns CDR1 SGHRS and CDR2 YFSETQ. Trimming cost V 1 base and J 0 bases, with 11 bases left between them. The chain's CDR3 is CASSLTGRTSGNTIYF. DNA of the CDR3: TGCGCCAGCAGCTTGACGGGCAGAACCTCTGGAAACACCATATATTTT. The complete variable domain, with remaining parts taken from reference TRBV5-1 and TRBJ1-3, reads KAGVTQTPRYLIKTRGQQVTLSCSPISGHRSVSWYQQTPGQGLQFLFEYFSETQRNKGNFPGRFSGRQFSNSRSEMNVSTLELGDSALYLCASSLTGRTSGNTIYFGEGSWLTVV.